The present TCR beta chain was sequenced within a study of blood T cell repertoires in COVID-19. Repertoires were generated with immunoSEQ multiplex PCR, while TCRdb's copy carries only in-frame clones and drops some. The table records about 270,000 clones, roughly 86% of them present only once. Germline V gene data show CDR1 as MGHRA and CDR2 as YSYEKL. The CDR3 spans 15 residues. Trimming pared 1 base from V and 4 bases from J, leaving 13 bases between. V gene TRBV4-1 combines with J gene TRBJ1-1; tentatively, D is TRBD1 (6 bases). This TCR derives from a woman aged 18-29 years who had recovered from COVID-19. Sequencing was performed on PBMCs or T cells enriched from blood (not recorded which). The DNA of the CDR3 is TGCGCCAGCAGCCAAGGCTTGACAGGAGTCACTGAAGCTTTCTTT. This codes for CASSQGLTGVTEAFF.